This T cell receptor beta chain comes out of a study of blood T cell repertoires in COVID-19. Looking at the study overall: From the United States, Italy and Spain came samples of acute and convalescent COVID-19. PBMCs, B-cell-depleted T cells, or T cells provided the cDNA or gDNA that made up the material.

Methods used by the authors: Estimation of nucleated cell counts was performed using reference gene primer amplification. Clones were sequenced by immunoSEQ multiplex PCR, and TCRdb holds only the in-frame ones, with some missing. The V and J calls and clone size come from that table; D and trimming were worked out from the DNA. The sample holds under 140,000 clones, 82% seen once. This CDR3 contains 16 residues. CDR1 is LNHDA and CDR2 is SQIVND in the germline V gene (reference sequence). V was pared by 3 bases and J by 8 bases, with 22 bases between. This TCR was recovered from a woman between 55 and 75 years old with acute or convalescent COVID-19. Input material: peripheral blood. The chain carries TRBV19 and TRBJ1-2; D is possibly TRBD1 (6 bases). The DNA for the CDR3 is TGTGCCAGTAGTATCTTTTCCGGGGGGCCGGGCCACGGCTACACCTTC. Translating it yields CASSIFSGGPGHGYTF.